These 12 T cell receptor beta chains were all obtained from the same sample, sequenced in a study of cytomegalovirus exposure and HLA in healthy donors. Use of 60 Vbeta and 13 Jbeta primers characterized the PCR. The repertoire was sequenced with immunoSEQ multiplex PCR; TCRdb's copy has only in-frame clones and lacks some. The sample yields 150,000 or so clones, 70% to 80% seen once. Specimen: PBMCs. These receptors all come from a woman between 35 and 50 years old in good health and CMV-seronegative.

V and J are TRBV28 and TRBJ1-2; possibly TRBD1 for D (5 bases). Trimming left V 10 bases short and J 0 bases short, with 12 bases between. This CDR3 has 13 residues. Germline V gene lookup returns CDR1 MDHEN and CDR2 SYDVKM. CDR3 residues: CATPGAANYGYTF. The DNA for the CDR3 is TGTGCCACCCCTGGGGCAGCTAACTATGGCTACACCTTC.

The V call is TRBV30, the J call TRBJ2-5, with D possibly being TRBD2 (6 bases). CDR3 length equals 13 residues. Per germline, CDR1 GTSNPN and CDR2 SVGIG (reference sequence). V dropped 2 bases and J dropped 1 base, with 8 bases sitting between them. The CDR3 coding sequence is TGTGCCTGGAGTACTAGCCTCCAAGAGACCCAGTACTTC. This translates into CAWSTSLQETQYF.

This chain connects TRBV5-1 to TRBJ2-1; D is possibly TRBD2 (6 bases). The germline gives CDR1 SGHRS, CDR2 YFSETQ. Between the trimmed V and J ends, which lost 1 base and 5 bases, there was a span of 16 bases. CDR3 length equals 16 residues. The CDR3 DNA reads TGCGCCAGCAGCTTGCGGGGCCAGGGAGGTAACAATGAGCAGTTCTTC. Translating it yields CASSLRGQGGNNEQFF.

This CDR3 is CSASTGKGNEQYF. The CDR3 region has the DNA TGCAGCGCCAGCACAGGGAAGGGGAACGAGCAGTACTTC. This chain joins TRBV29-1 and TRBJ2-7, with a weak D call TRBD1 (6 bases). Per germline, CDR1 SQVTM and CDR2 ANQGSEA. With 7 bases removed from V and 5 bases from J, the gap between germline ends came to 18 bases. The CDR3 has 13 amino acids.

As DNA, the CDR3 is TGCGCCAGCAGCGCCGGGACAGCAAGCACCGGGGAGCTGTTTTTT. Amino acid sequence: CASSAGTASTGELFF. The V call is TRBV5-1, the J call TRBJ2-2; 7 bases line up with TRBD1. V shed 4 bases and J 4 bases; nucleotides not matched to a gene: 7. The CDR3 sequence is 15 residues long. Looked up from germline, CDR1 is SGHRS and CDR2 is YFSETQ.

The chain is built from TRBV5-6 and TRBJ2-6; maybe TRBD1 (5 bases). Germline V gene data show CDR1 as SGHDT and CDR2 as YYEEEE. With 6 bases removed from V and 6 bases from J, the gap between germline ends came to 16 bases. This CDR3 comprises 15 residues. The CDR3 DNA is TGTGCCAGCAAACCAGGGCCAAGGGAGGCCAACGTCCTGACTTTC. This encodes CASKPGPREANVLTF.

V and J are TRBV2 and TRBJ2-1, with a possible D match to TRBD1 (5 bases). This CDR3 has 13 residues. The V end was cut by 6 bases, the J end by 2 bases, with 8 bases between. Germline assignment: CDR1 SNHLY and CDR2 FYNNEI. CDR3 DNA sequence: TGTGCCAGCAGCGCAGGGCCCTACAATGAGCAGTTCTTC. Translation: CASSAGPYNEQFF.

V usage is TRBV6-1 and J usage is TRBJ2-2, with no clear D. V lost 4 bases and J lost 2, with 8 bases in between. Per the germline V gene, CDR1 is MNHNS and CDR2 is SASEGT. The CDR3 spans 14 residues. CDR3 sequence reads: CASSARQNTGELFF. CDR3 DNA sequence: TGTGCCAGCAGTGCAAGACAAAACACCGGGGAGCTGTTTTTT.

This clone was detected only a few times. The chain links TRBV15 to TRBJ2-7; 8 bases are shared with TRBD1. The CDR3 runs 17 residues. J lost 0 bases, V lost 0 bases, and 7 bases had no gene match. The germline gives CDR1 LNHNV, CDR2 YYDKDF (reference sequence). The CDR3 region has the DNA TGTGCCACCAGCAGAGAAGGTTGGGGGACAGGCTCCTACGAGCAGTACTTC. Protein sequence: CATSREGWGTGSYEQYF.

The CDR3: CASGNSAYSGRAHEQFF. The CDR3, as DNA: TGCGCCAGCGGCAACTCCGCCTATAGCGGGAGGGCACATGAGCAGTTCTTC. The rearrangement links TRBV5-1 to TRBJ2-1; the match to TRBD2 covers 11 bases. Trimming removed 7 bases from V and 8 bases from J; junction bases left unmatched: 17. In germline, CDR1 is SGHRS, CDR2 YFSETQ. This CDR3 contains 17 residues.

The chain combines TRBV7-9 with TRBJ1-2; D ambiguous. Germline V CDR1 and CDR2: SEHNR, FQNEAQ (reference sequence). The germline V and J ends were trimmed by 5 bases and 2 bases, with 12 bases remaining between them. The CDR3 is made up of 14 amino acids. The DNA of the CDR3 is TGTGCCAGCAGCCTTAGTACCGTAAACTATGGCTACACCTTC. This gives the protein CASSLSTVNYGYTF.

V usage is TRBV29-1 and J usage is TRBJ2-4, with D possibly being TRBD2 (6 bases). CDR1 is SQVTM and CDR2 is ANQGSEA in the germline V gene. This CDR3 spans 14 amino acids. The ends were cut back, 2 bases at V and 0 bases at J, with 8 bases in the middle. The DNA for the CDR3 is TGCAGCGTTGAACGGGACTTAGCCAAAAACATTCAGTACTTC. It specifies CSVERDLAKNIQYF.